The T cell receptor beta chain under discussion was sequenced for a study of regulatory T cells in long-lasting Graves disease. TCR beta libraries were built with iRepertoire HTBI primers and Arm-PCR of CDR3 regions. Each CDR3 protein gets one entry after TCRdb re-called the multiplex PCR reads with MiXCR. The repertoire holds about 400,000 distinct CDR3 sequences, with about 16% as singletons. This clonotype was seen repeatedly, ten times or more. Time point described: newly diagnosed GD, antithyroid drugs for less than 3 months. TCR sequences were obtained from RNA taken from PBMCs. J was trimmed by 10 bases and V by 2 bases; bases with no gene match: 10. Germline CDR1 and CDR2: SEHNR and FQNEAQ (reference sequence). The CDR3 extends over 16 amino acids. The sample also formed part of further work on T cells in Graves' hyperthyroidism and ophthalmopathy.

The rearrangement links TRBV7-9 to TRBJ1-6, with 8 nucleotides matching TRBD1. This clonotype was obtained from a woman in her late teens or twenties with Graves disease. The source was peripheral blood mononuclear cells (PBMCs), collected at new diagnosis, from a patient treated with antithyroid drugs. The CDR3 protein is CASSLMGRGQGSPLHF. The CDR3 DNA follows: TGTGCCAGCAGCTTAATGGGCAGGGGGCAAGGCTCACCCCTCCACTTT.